This entry features one T cell receptor beta chain sequence. No antigen is known for it. The junction departs from germline at one end; a sequencing error may be responsible. The CDR3 contains 15 residues. This sample is drawn from a study of T cells in Graves' hyperthyroidism and ophthalmopathy. Study-wide results and limits: Most thyroid-expanded clonotypes above 0.001 were also found in blood.

RNA transcripts served as the template for amplifying TCR beta CDR3 regions. Initially, a first-round RT-PCR of the TCR CDR3 employed the HTBI primer set. MiXCR was run by TCRdb on the multiplex PCR reads, yielding one entry per CDR3 protein. The data contain some 620,000 distinct CDR3 sequences, under 20% of them singletons. Patients showing uncontrolled infection, other autoimmune disease, pregnancy or lactation were ineligible. The sample taken for sequencing was blood. The TCR originated in a woman aged 25 to 45 with Graves' hyperthyroidism. This chain uses TRBV12-3 or TRBV12-4 with TRBJ2-2; no definite D call. CDR3 sequence reads: CASKSVRANTRELFF. In DNA, the CDR3 is TGTGCCAGCAAAAGCGTACGGGCGAACACCCGGGAGCTGTTTTTT.